This T cell receptor (beta chain) came from a study of blood T cell repertoires in COVID-19. TCRdb keeps only in-frame clones here, not all; method: immunoSEQ multiplex PCR. Counted here are 250,000 to 300,000 clones, around four fifths occurring once; the ten biggest clones make up approximately 5.9%. Germline assignment: CDR1 KGHSH and CDR2 LQKENI. The V gene lost 3 bases and the J gene lost 0 bases, with 12 bases spanning the gap. This CDR3 comprises 16 residues. Sequenced sample: peripheral blood. This TCR was recovered from an elderly man with acute or convalescent COVID-19. The chain recombines TRBV18 with TRBJ2-1, with D perhaps TRBD2 (7 bases). CDR3: CASSPLAGASYNEQFF. Written as DNA, the CDR3 is TGTGCCAGCTCACCGCTCGCGGGGGCCTCCTACAATGAGCAGTTCTTC.